Below, one T cell receptor beta chain is given with its context. Its antigen is undetermined. This entry is derived from a study of tumor-infiltrating lymphocytes in primary liver carcinoma. About the research overall: Ages ranged from 30 to 69, with HCC or mixed HCC-cholangiocarcinoma.

For each extraction, RNA and DNA were obtained together from about 21-30 mg of unsorted bulk tissue. V was cut by 5 bases and J by 4 bases, with 30 bases left in between. This CDR3 has 20 amino acids. Germline V lookup: CDR1 SGHAT, CDR2 FQNNGV. The investigators made TCR beta cDNA from around 540 ng total RNA, using a constant-region primer. Slightly modified ARM-PCR served as the procedure for the TCR beta libraries. These libraries came from three rounds of nested multiplex PCR. It was with TRBV1-TRBV30 forward primers and a C-beta reverse primer that the first two PCR rounds were run, at about 9 cycles each. MiXCR was run by TCRdb on the multiplex PCR reads, yielding one entry per CDR3 protein. The sample carries just under 45,000 distinct CDR3 sequences, over 70% recorded once. Broader study findings: With p = 0.039, the top-250-clone fraction in tumors significantly exceeded that in blood. Tumor-adjacent and tumor-blood pairs shared a smaller degree of overlap than tumor region pairs.

The receptor's source is a man aged 35 to 55 with primary liver carcinoma and hepatitis B virus infection. Material for sequencing was liver tumor tissue from sampling region 2. As for subset: tumor region T2, inferior pole. The chain couples TRBV11-2 to TRBJ2-1; TRBD1 might be the D (6 bases). For the CDR3, the DNA is TGTGCCAGCAGCACACAGGGCCATAGCTGGGGCATCCCCTCGTACAATGAGCAGTTCTTC. This sequence encodes CASSTQGHSWGIPSYNEQFF.